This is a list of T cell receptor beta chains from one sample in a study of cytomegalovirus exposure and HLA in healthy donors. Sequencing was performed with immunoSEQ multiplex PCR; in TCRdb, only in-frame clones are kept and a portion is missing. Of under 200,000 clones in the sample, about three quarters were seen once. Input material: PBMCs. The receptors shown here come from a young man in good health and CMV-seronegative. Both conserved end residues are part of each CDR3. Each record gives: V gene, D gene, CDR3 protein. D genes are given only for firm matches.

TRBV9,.,CASSRGVTEAFF
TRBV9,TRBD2,CASSAGGGLAGTQYF
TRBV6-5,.,CASSYGQGAETQYF
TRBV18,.,CASSPPAMVNTGELFF
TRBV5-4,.,CASSRVGSGANVLTF
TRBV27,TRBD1,CASSSGTGLYEQYF
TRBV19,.,CASSWEVGGTEAFF
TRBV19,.,CASSIALDFSYEQYF
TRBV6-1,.,CASSEPGGGGRAFF
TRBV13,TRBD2,CASSPQGLAGDHYNEQFF
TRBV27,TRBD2,CASSPLSGRAGTQYF
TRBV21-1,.,CARTQAGGQYF
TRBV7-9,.,CSSTTREKLFF
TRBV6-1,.,CASSSLGLRTGELFF
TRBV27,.,CASSLTENTEAFF
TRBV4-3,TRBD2,CASSLGLAGSYEQYF
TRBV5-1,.,CASSLFQANPYEQYF
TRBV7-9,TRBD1,CSSSRTLTGYTDTQYF
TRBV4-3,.,CASSPSRYRRQYEQYF
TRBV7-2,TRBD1,CASSLPVQGGNQPQHF
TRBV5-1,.,CASSLMVRDTQYF
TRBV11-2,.,CASSRGLPGDEQFF
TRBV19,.,CASSWDFEKLFF
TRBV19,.,CASSMAVLQETQYF
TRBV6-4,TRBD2,CASSENAGVAETQYF
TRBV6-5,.,CASSYSGGRYTF
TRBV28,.,CASSSPGRGGYGNQPQHF
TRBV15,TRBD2,CATSTHPGLAGVMDTQYF
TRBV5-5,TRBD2,CASSFVGGAYEQYF
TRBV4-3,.,CASSQAWVAQRGNEQFF
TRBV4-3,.,CASSQDTGAGSGYEQYF
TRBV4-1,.,CASSQYPAGRVNEQYF
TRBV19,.,CASNSGANVLTF